The T cell receptor (beta chain) described here comes from a study of OX40 agonist ivuxolimab in advanced cancers. Study-wide context: Under the entry rules, prior anti-PD-1, anti-PD-L1 or anti-CTLA-4 therapy was allowed, and about 40% had some. Findings and caveats of the study: At 0.1 to 3.0 mg/kg, clonal expansion of CD4+ and CD8+ blood T cells had occurred by week 6. Researchers report that CD8+ T cells had, on average, more expanded clones than CD4+. Low normalized T-cell clonal expansion also characterized some of the nonresponders.

This clone was seen a handful of times. Antigen unknown. Using immunoSEQ multiplex PCR, the repertoire was profiled, and TCRdb retains in-frame clones only, with some absent. The sample lists 55,000 to 70,000 clones; approximately 87% were seen once. Germline V lookup: CDR1 MNHNS, CDR2 SASEGT. The CDR3 sequence is 12 residues long. Trimming took off 2 bases at V and 5 bases at J, with 6 bases between the two ends. The sequence came from an adult with an advanced solid tumor such as melanoma, head and neck, liver or kidney cancer. The chain recombines TRBV6-1 with TRBJ1-1; D gene unclear. The sample in question was CD4+ or CD8+ T cells sorted from blood, obtained in a trial of the OX40 agonist ivuxolimab. The CDR3 protein is CASSEHQTEAFF. The CDR3 DNA reads as TGTGCCAGCAGTGAACATCAGACTGAAGCTTTCTTT.